This entry is about one T cell receptor (beta chain). Enrollees, roughly 18 to 95 years old, lived in approximately 24 US areas. Recovered status in Cohort 3 required two negative PCRs, clearance, or symptom resolution. Under the authors' procedure: Reference gene primer amplification gave estimated nucleated cell counts. Clones were read by immunoSEQ multiplex PCR, and TCRdb kept only the in-frame ones, dropping some. V and J calls and clone size are given by that table; D and trimming were obtained from the DNA. The sample has 190,000 or so clones, roughly 80% seen once; the top ten hold 12%. This sample was taken from a study of blood T cell repertoires in COVID-19. The overall study: Nucleic acid was either cDNA or gDNA, and it came from T cells, B-cell-depleted T cells, or PBMCs.

Germline V CDR1 and CDR2: SEHNR, FQNEAQ (reference sequence). V lost 8 bases and J 4 bases, leaving 20 bases between the germline ends. The length of the CDR3 is 15 residues. The sample taken for sequencing was PBMCs or T cells enriched from blood (not recorded which). The sequence was obtained from a man aged 35 to 55 who had recovered from COVID-19. J is TRBJ1-2 and V is TRBV7-9, with D perhaps TRBD1 (5 bases). CDR3 nucleotide sequence: TGTGCCAGCTCCCGAGGAGGGGCAGGGACCTATGGCTACACCTTC. It is translated as CASSRGGAGTYGYTF.